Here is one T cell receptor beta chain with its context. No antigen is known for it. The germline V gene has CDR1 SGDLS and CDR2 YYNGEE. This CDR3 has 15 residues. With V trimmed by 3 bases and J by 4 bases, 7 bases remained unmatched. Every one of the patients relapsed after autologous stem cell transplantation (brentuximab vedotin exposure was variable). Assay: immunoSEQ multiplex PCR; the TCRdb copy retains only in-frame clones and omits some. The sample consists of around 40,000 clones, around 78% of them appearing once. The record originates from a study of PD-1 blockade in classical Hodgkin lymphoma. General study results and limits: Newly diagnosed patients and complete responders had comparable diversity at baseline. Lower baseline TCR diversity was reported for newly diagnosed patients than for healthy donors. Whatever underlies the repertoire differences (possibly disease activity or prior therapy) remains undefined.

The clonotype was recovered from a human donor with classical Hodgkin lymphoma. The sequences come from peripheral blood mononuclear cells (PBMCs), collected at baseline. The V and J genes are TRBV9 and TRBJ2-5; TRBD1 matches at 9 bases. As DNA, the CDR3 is TGTGCCAGCAGCGCCGGACAGGGGAGAGGAGAGACCCAGTACTTC. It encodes CASSAGQGRGETQYF.